This T cell receptor beta chain is drawn from a study of T cell responses to AZD1222 COVID-19 vaccine. Study-level points and caveats: Donors were mostly white British, more females; clonal diversity possibly underestimated. Per reports, nearly half of all spike-specific TCRs target regions that are unmutated in variants. At 160-218 and 743-854, vaccine-associated CD4 TCRs were dominant, and they spanned spike.

Details on this clone: Its antigen is undetermined.

Libraries were prepared by immunoSEQ multiplex PCR; TCRdb keeps only in-frame clonotypes and omits some of them. Among about 54,000 clones listed, around 84% were seen once. CDR3 length: 14 amino acids. Germline CDR1 is SGHTA and CDR2 is FQGNSA. V lost 5 bases and J lost 3; bases outside the gene matches: 2. This chain uses TRBV7-2 with TRBJ2-1; TRBD2 agrees at 9 bases. The sequence was obtained from an adult in good health. The sequencing used peripheral blood, collected on day 0 of AZD1222 vaccination. The CDR3 reads CASSGRGGYNEQFF. The DNA for the CDR3 is TGTGCCAGCAGCGGGCGGGGGGGCTACAATGAGCAGTTCTTC.